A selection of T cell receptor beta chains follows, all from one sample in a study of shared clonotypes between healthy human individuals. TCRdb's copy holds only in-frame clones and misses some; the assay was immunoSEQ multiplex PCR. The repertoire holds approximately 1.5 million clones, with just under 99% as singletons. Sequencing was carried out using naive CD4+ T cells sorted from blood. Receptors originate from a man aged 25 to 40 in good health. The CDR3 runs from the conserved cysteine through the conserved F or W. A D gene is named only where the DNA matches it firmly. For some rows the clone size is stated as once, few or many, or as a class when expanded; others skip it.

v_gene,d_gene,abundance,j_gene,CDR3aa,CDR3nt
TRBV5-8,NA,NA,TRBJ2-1,CASSFHPYYNEQFF,TGTGCCAGCAGCTTTCATCCCTACTACAATGAGCAGTTCTTC
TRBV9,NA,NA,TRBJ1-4,CASSGLAGGKLFF,TGTGCCAGCAGCGGTTTAGCCGGCGGAAAACTGTTTTTT
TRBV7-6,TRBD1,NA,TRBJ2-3,CASSLLAGTASTDTQYF,TGTGCCAGCAGCTTACTAGCCGGGACAGCGAGCACAGATACGCAGTATTTT
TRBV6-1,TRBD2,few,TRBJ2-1,CASSGGLAGVNEQFF,TGTGCCAGCAGTGGGGGACTAGCGGGAGTCAATGAGCAGTTCTTC
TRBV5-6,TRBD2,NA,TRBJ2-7,CASSPGLAGTYEQYF,TGTGCCAGCAGCCCCGGACTAGCGGGGACCTACGAGCAGTACTTC
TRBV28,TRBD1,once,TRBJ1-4,CASSRWASGTGPNEKLFF,TGTGCCAGCAGTCGGTGGGCTTCCGGGACAGGGCCTAATGAAAAACTGTTTTTT
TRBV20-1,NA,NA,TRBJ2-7,CSASREQYF,TGCAGTGCCTCCCGGGAGCAGTACTTC
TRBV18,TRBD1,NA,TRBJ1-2,CASSTGGLSGYTF,TGTGCCAGCTCTACAGGGGGACTAAGCGGCTACACCTTC
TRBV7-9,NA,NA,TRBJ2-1,CASSPRMNEQFF,TGTGCCAGCAGCCCGAGAATGAATGAGCAGTTCTTC
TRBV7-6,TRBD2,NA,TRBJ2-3,CASSLGAAGVGDTQYF,TGTGCCAGCAGCTTAGGGGCAGCGGGAGTGGGTGATACGCAGTATTTT
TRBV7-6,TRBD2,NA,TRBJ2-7,CASSSLPGLAGGNEQYF,TGTGCCAGCAGCTCTTTACCGGGACTAGCGGGAGGGAACGAGCAGTACTTC
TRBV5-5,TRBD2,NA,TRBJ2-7,CASSLDAGGAYEQYF,TGTGCCAGCAGCTTGGACGCGGGAGGGGCCTACGAGCAGTACTTC
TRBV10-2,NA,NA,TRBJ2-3,CASSQAGRTDTQYF,TGCGCCAGCAGTCAGGCGGGAAGGACAGATACGCAGTATTTT
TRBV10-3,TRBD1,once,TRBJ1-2,CAISPREGANGYTF,TGTGCCATCAGTCCCCGGGAGGGGGCGAATGGCTACACCTTC
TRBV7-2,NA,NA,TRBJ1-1,CASSLTENTEAFF,TGTGCCAGCAGCTTAACGGAGAACACTGAAGCTTTCTTT
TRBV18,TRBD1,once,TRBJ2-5,CASSPVQGLRETQYF,TGTGCCAGCTCACCGGTACAGGGGCTTAGGGAGACCCAGTACTTC
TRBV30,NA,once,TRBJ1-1,CAWSVQRGRVTEAFF,TGTGCCTGGAGTGTACAGCGGGGCAGGGTCACTGAAGCTTTCTTT
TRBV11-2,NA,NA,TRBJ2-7,CASSGPGARGEQYF,TGTGCCAGCAGCGGGCCCGGGGCGCGGGGCGAGCAGTACTTC
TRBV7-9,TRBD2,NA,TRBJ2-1,CASSLERGYSYNEQFF,TGTGCCAGCAGCTTAGAGCGGGGCTATTCCTACAATGAGCAGTTCTTC
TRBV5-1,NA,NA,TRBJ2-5,CASSVGGETQYF,TGCGCCAGCTCGGTGGGGGGAGAGACCCAGTACTTC
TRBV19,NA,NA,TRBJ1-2,CASSIDRWGLVGYTF,TGTGCCAGTAGTATAGATCGCTGGGGGCTTGTTGGCTACACCTTC
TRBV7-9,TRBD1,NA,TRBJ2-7,CASSFDRGIGEQYF,TGTGCCAGCAGCTTTGACAGGGGGATCGGAGAGCAGTACTTC
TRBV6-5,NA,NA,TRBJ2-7,CASSRTGYGEQYF,TGTGCCAGCAGTCGAACAGGGTACGGCGAGCAGTACTTC
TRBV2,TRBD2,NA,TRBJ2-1,CASSEAGLAGVNEQFF,TGTGCCAGCAGTGAAGCGGGACTAGCGGGAGTCAATGAGCAGTTCTTC
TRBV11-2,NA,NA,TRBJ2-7,CASSRNPSLADGYEQYF,TGTGCCAGCAGCAGAAACCCCTCACTAGCTGATGGGTACGAGCAGTACTTC
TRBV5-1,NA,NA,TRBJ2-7,CASSLLQGSYEQYF,TGCGCCAGCAGCTTGCTTCAGGGTTCCTACGAGCAGTACTTC
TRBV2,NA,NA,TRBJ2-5,CASSDRDIETQYF,TGTGCCAGCAGTGACAGGGACATAGAGACCCAGTACTTC
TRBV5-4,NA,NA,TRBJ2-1,CASRQGQRSYNEQFF,TGTGCCAGCAGACAAGGACAGCGGTCCTACAATGAGCAGTTCTTC
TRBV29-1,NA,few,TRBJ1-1,CSAAETGNTEAFF,TGCAGCGCCGCGGAGACAGGCAACACTGAAGCTTTCTTT
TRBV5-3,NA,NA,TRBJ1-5,CARKSETPREPQHF,TGTGCCAGAAAGTCCGAGACCCCGAGGGAGCCCCAGCATTTT
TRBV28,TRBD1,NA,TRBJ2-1,CASSIHQGARDNEQFF,TGTGCCAGCAGCATACACCAGGGGGCAAGGGACAATGAGCAGTTCTTC
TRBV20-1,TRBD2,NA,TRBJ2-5,CSGTSDETQYF,TGCAGTGGTACTAGCGACGAGACCCAGTACTTC
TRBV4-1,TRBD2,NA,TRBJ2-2,CASSHHRDSGRGELFF,TGCGCCAGCAGCCACCATCGGGATAGCGGGAGGGGGGAGCTGTTTTTT
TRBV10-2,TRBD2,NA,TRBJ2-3,CASRKLAGGADTQYF,TGCGCCAGCAGGAAGCTAGCGGGAGGTGCAGATACGCAGTATTTT
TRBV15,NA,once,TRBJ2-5,CATSRGVGIETQYF,TGTGCCACCAGCAGGGGAGTGGGCATTGAGACCCAGTACTTC
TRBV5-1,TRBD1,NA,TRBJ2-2,CASSLQGRELFF,TGCGCCAGCAGCTTACAGGGGCGGGAGCTGTTTTTT
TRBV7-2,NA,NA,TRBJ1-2,CASSLGWSGNGYTF,TGTGCCAGCAGCTTAGGGTGGTCGGGCAATGGCTACACCTTC
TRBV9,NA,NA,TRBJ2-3,CASSVSGLSTDTQYF,TGTGCCAGCAGCGTATCTGGGTTAAGCACAGATACGCAGTATTTT
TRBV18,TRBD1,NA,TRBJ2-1,CASSPKTGVVDNEQFF,TGTGCCAGCTCACCTAAGACAGGGGTGGTCGATAATGAGCAGTTCTTC
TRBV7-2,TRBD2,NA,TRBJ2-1,CASSLVAGEGNEQFF,TGTGCCAGCAGCTTAGTAGCGGGGGAGGGTAATGAGCAGTTCTTC
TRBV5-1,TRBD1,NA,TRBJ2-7,CASSLVGTGGYEQYF,TGCGCCAGCAGCTTGGTTGGTACAGGGGGCTACGAGCAGTACTTC
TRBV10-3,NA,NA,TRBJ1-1,CAITKSGHTEAFF,TGTGCCATCACAAAGTCAGGGCACACTGAAGCTTTCTTT
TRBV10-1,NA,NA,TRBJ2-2,CASSSRPGELFF,TGCGCCAGCAGTTCGAGGCCCGGGGAGCTGTTTTTT
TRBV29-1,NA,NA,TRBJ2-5,CSVSQGSETQYF,TGCAGCGTTAGTCAGGGTTCGGAGACCCAGTACTTC
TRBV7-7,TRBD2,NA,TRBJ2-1,CASSLYLAGGQRGSYNEQFF,TGTGCTAGCAGCTTGTATCTGGCGGGAGGACAAAGGGGGTCCTACAATGAGCAGTTCTTC
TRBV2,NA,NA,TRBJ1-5,CASSAGSGYNQPQHF,TGTGCCAGCAGTGCTGGTTCAGGCTACAATCAGCCCCAGCATTTT
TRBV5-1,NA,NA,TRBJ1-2,CASSYARTDNYGYTF,TGCGCCAGCAGCTACGCTCGGACAGATAACTATGGCTACACCTTC
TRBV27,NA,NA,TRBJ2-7,CASSFQGSSLHSYEQYF,TGTGCCAGCAGTTTCCAGGGTTCATCCCTTCACTCCTACGAGCAGTACTTC